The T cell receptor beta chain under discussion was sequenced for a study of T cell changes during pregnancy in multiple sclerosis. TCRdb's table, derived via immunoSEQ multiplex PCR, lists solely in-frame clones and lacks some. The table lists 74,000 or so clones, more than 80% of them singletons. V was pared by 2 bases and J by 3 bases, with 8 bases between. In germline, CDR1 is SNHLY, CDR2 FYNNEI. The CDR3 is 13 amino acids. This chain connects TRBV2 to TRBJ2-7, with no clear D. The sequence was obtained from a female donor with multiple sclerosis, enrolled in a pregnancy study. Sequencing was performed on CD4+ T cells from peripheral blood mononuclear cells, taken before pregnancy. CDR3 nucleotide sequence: TGTGCCAGCAGTGAAAGGTGGAGCTACGAGCAGTACTTC. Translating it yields CASSERWSYEQYF.